A single sample is the source of the 20 T cell receptor beta chains below, sequenced in a study of T cell changes during pregnancy in multiple sclerosis. Sequencing used immunoSEQ multiplex PCR; TCRdb keeps in-frame clones, though not all of them. The sample records tens of thousands of clones, under 95% being singletons. The material was peripheral blood, obtained in the third trimester of pregnancy. The receptors shown here come from a female donor in good health, enrolled as a control in a pregnancy study.

V and J are TRBV28 and TRBJ2-1; 12 bases line up with TRBD2. Unmatched junction bases numbered 5, after V lost 6 bases and J lost 5 bases. This CDR3 is 15 amino acids long. Per the germline V gene, CDR1 is MDHEN and CDR2 is SYDVKM. The CDR3 region is CASSLAGGRHNEQFF. In nucleotides, the CDR3 is TGTGCCAGCAGCCTAGCGGGGGGGCGGCACAATGAGCAGTTCTTC.

In its sample, this clone was seen a few times. The rearrangement links TRBV19 to TRBJ1-5; 12 nucleotides align to TRBD1. This CDR3 spans 17 amino acids. In germline, CDR1 is LNHDA, CDR2 SQIVND (reference sequence). The trim removed 8 bases at V and 2 bases at J, leaving 10 bases unmatched. The CDR3 protein is CASCGTGGEYGNQPQHF. CDR3 in DNA: TGTGCCAGTTGCGGGACAGGGGGCGAATACGGCAATCAGCCCCAGCATTTT.

The J gene is TRBJ1-2, the V gene TRBV2; 9 bases map to TRBD1. The CDR3 has 16 residues. The V segment lost 5 bases and the J segment 3 bases; nucleotides outside the gene matches: 10. The V gene's germline CDR1 is SNHLY and CDR2 FYNNEI. CDR3 coding DNA: TGTGCCAGCAGTTCCACGGGGACAGGGAGCGACTATGGCTACACCTTC. Its protein is CASSSTGTGSDYGYTF.

The chain couples TRBV7-9 to TRBJ2-7; D is undetermined. V was shortened by 1 base and J by 6 bases, with 13 bases between the two germline ends. Germline-derived CDR1 and CDR2 are SEHNR and FQNEAQ (reference sequence). The CDR3 has 14 amino acids. Here the CDR3 DNA reads TGTGCCAGCAGCTTAGTTAAGTCCACCGGCGAGCAGTACTTC. Translating gives CASSLVKSTGEQYF.

This chain links TRBV19 with TRBJ1-2; unclear D gene. Germline CDR1 reads LNHDA; CDR2 reads SQIVND (reference sequence). CDR3 length equals 13 residues. Deletions cut 10 bases from V and 2 bases from J, with 14 bases between. CDR3 region: CATSPPGNYGYTF. CDR3 coding DNA: TGTGCCACCTCACCCCCGGGGAACTATGGCTACACCTTC. The full variable domain, with the rest looked up from reference TRBV19 and TRBJ1-2, is DGGITQSPKYLFRKEGQNVTLSCEQNLNHDAMYWYRQDPGQGLRLIYYSQIVNDFQKGDIAEGYSVSREKKESFPLTVTSAQKNPTAFYLCATSPPGNYGYTFGSGTRLTVV.

This rearrangement joins TRBV14 to TRBJ2-1; 7 bases map to TRBD2. The CDR3 runs to 19 residues. V trimming: 0 bases; J trimming: 5 bases; junction bases outside the gene matches: 16. In germline, CDR1 is SGHDN, CDR2 FVKESK. The CDR3 loop is CASSQDWSALAEGNNEQFF. The CDR3 nucleotides read TGTGCCAGCAGCCAAGATTGGAGCGCCCTAGCGGAGGGGAACAATGAGCAGTTCTTC.

The V gene is TRBV9, the J gene TRBJ2-1, with TRBD2 identical over 9 bases. V dropped 3 bases and J dropped 9; count of bases not matched to a gene: 7. The CDR3 extends over 14 amino acids. Per the germline V gene, CDR1 is SGDLS and CDR2 is YYNGEE. CDR3 DNA sequence: TGTGCCAGCAGCGGACTAGGGACTAGCAGTGAGCAGTTCTTC. It translates to CASSGLGTSSEQFF. Filled out from reference TRBV9 and TRBJ2-1, the complete variable domain reads DSGVTQTPKHLITATGQRVTLRCSPRSGDLSVYWYQQSLDQGLQFLIQYYNGEERAKGNILERFSAQQFPDLHSELNLSSLELGDSALYFCASSGLGTSSEQFFGPGTRLTVL.

The chain uses TRBV11-2 and TRBJ2-7, with 8 bases matching TRBD2. With 5 bases clipped from V and 2 bases from J, the junction kept 8 bases outside the gene matches. This CDR3 contains 15 residues. Germline loops: CDR1 SGHAT, CDR2 FQNNGV. DNA of the CDR3: TGTGCCAGCAGCGGGTTGGTAGCGGGAACCTACGAGCAGTACTTC. Its protein is CASSGLVAGTYEQYF.

The chain is built from TRBV28 and TRBJ2-1, with TRBD1 identical over 7 bases. J gave up 11 bases and V 8 bases, and 12 bases lay outside the gene matches. Germline assignment: CDR1 MDHEN and CDR2 SYDVKM. The CDR3 contains 13 residues. The CDR3 sequence is CASAPTGKYKQFF. Written as DNA, the CDR3 is TGTGCCAGCGCACCGACAGGGAAATATAAGCAGTTCTTC.

The rearrangement links TRBV5-1 to TRBJ2-2, with 16 bases that match TRBD2. The germline gives CDR1 SGHRS, CDR2 YFSETQ. This CDR3 is 18 amino acids long. Trimming cost V 4 bases and J 0 bases; bases outside gene matches: 3. The CDR3 loop reads CASSRGLAGGTNTGELFF. CDR3 DNA sequence: TGCGCCAGCAGCCGGGGACTAGCGGGGGGGACGAACACCGGGGAGCTGTTTTTT.

The chain couples TRBV25-1 to TRBJ2-1, with 11 bases matching TRBD2. CDR1 and CDR2 (germline): MGHDK, SYGVNS. Trimming cost V 2 bases and J 5 bases; bases outside gene matches: 5. The CDR3 totals 16 residues. Written as DNA, the CDR3 is TGTGCCAGCAGTGAAACGGGTAGCGGGAGGGACAATGAGCAGTTCTTC. This translates into CASSETGSGRDNEQFF.

This clone occurred a few times. This chain connects TRBV19 to TRBJ1-1, with no clear D. Germline V gene data show CDR1 as LNHDA and CDR2 as SQIVND (reference sequence). Deletions cut 5 bases from V and 5 bases from J, with 15 bases between. This CDR3 is built from 14 residues. CDR3 bases: TGTGCCAGTAGTGTTAAGACGGGAAGTACTGAAGCTTTCTTT. Its protein is CASSVKTGSTEAFF. The full variable domain, in which reference TRBV19 and TRBJ1-1 provide the parts outside the CDR3, is DGGITQSPKYLFRKEGQNVTLSCEQNLNHDAMYWYRQDPGQGLRLIYYSQIVNDFQKGDIAEGYSVSREKKESFPLTVTSAQKNPTAFYLCASSVKTGSTEAFFGQGTRLTVV.

This clone is a singleton in its sample. This chain's CDR3 is CASSLGTIPLLGQFF. Here the CDR3 DNA reads TGTGCCAGCAGCTTAGGGACTATCCCCTTACTGGGGCAGTTCTTC. The chain links TRBV11-2 to TRBJ2-1; TRBD2 is a possible D gene (6 bases). V shed 1 base and J shed 12 bases, with 19 bases lying between them. The CDR3 has 15 residues. Per the germline V gene, CDR1 is SGHAT and CDR2 is FQNNGV.

The DNA for the CDR3 is TGCGCCAGCAGCTTGGGGCTAGCGGGAGGTCCCATCCAAGAGACCCAGTACTTC. Its translation: CASSLGLAGGPIQETQYF. The chain combines TRBV5-1 with TRBJ2-5, with 11 bases matching TRBD2. The CDR3 covers 18 residues. CDR1 SGHRS and CDR2 YFSETQ come from the germline V gene. J gave up 1 base and V 0 bases, and 8 bases lay outside the gene matches.

The V call is TRBV6-1, the J call TRBJ1-2; TRBD1 agrees at 7 bases. The J segment lost 8 bases and the V segment lost 2 bases, leaving 5 bases of the junction unmatched. The germline CDR1 and CDR2 sequences are MNHNS and SASEGT. This CDR3 has 13 residues. CDR3 amino acids: CASSESPGQGYTF. The CDR3 DNA reads TGTGCCAGCAGTGAATCCCCGGGACAGGGCTACACCTTC.

The V call is TRBV27, the J call TRBJ2-7; D is ambiguous. This CDR3 is built from 13 residues. V was trimmed by 2 bases and J by 0 bases, leaving 5 bases between them. Germline-derived CDR1 and CDR2 are MNHEY and SMNVEV (reference sequence). In DNA, the CDR3 is TGTGCCAGCAGTTTAAGCCGCTCCTACGAGCAGTACTTC. Protein sequence: CASSLSRSYEQYF.

The V gene is TRBV27, the J gene TRBJ2-7; TRBD1 aligns across 7 bases. The J segment lost 0 bases and the V segment lost 4 bases, leaving 9 bases of the junction unmatched. CDR3 length: 16 amino acids. Germline CDR1 is MNHEY and CDR2 is SMNVEV (reference sequence). Here the CDR3 reads CASSSGTAFSSYEQYF. CDR3 in DNA: TGTGCCAGCAGTTCCGGGACAGCATTTAGCTCCTACGAGCAGTACTTC.

The chain joins TRBV19 to TRBJ1-1; possibly TRBD1 for D (5 bases). V lost 7 bases and J 2 bases, leaving 20 bases between the germline ends. The CDR3 is 16 amino acids. The germline gives CDR1 LNHDA, CDR2 SQIVND (reference sequence). CDR3 nucleotides: TGTGCCAGTACCCCCGAAGGGGCCTCTATTAACACTGAAGCTTTCTTT. Translating gives CASTPEGASINTEAFF.

The V call is TRBV30, the J call TRBJ2-2; 9 bases are a match to TRBD2. With 4 bases clipped from V and 6 bases from J, the junction kept 9 bases outside the gene matches. This CDR3 spans 15 amino acids. CDR1 is GTSNPN, CDR2 SVGIG, per germline (reference sequence). The CDR3 DNA follows: TGTGCCTGGATGCTACCGGGACTAGCAGCCGGGGAGCTGTTTTTT. Encoded protein: CAWMLPGLAAGELFF.

The chain employs TRBV27 and TRBJ2-7, with D possibly matching TRBD1 (5 bases). Germline-derived CDR1 and CDR2 are MNHEY and SMNVEV (reference sequence). The CDR3 has 13 amino acids. V was trimmed by 3 bases and J by 3 bases, leaving 9 bases between them. Here the CDR3 reads CASSFGRVYEQYF. The CDR3 nucleotides are TGTGCCAGCAGTTTCGGCAGGGTCTACGAGCAGTACTTC.